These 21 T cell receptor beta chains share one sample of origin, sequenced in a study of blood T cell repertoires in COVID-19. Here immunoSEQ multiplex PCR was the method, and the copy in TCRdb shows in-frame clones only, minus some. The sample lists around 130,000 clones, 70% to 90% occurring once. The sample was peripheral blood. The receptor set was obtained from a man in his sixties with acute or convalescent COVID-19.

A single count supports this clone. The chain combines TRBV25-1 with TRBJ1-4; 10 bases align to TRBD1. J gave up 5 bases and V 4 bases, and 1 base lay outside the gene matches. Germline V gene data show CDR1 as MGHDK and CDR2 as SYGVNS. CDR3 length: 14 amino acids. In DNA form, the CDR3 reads TGTGCCAGCAGTGTGACAGGGGGCAATGAAAAACTGTTTTTT. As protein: CASSVTGGNEKLFF. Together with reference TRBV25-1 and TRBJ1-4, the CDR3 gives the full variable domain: EADIYQTPRYLVIGTGKKITLECSQTMGHDKMYWYQQDPGMELHLIHYSYGVNSTEKGDLSSESTVSRIRTEHFPLTLESARPSHTSQYLCASSVTGGNEKLFFGSGTQLSVL.

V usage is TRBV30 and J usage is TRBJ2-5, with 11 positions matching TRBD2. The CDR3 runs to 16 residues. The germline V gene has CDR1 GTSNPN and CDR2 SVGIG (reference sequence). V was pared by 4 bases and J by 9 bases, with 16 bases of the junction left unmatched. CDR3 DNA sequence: TGTGCCTGGACTACCCCCGGGCGGCTAGCGGGGGGATCCCAGTACTTC. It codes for CAWTTPGRLAGGSQYF.

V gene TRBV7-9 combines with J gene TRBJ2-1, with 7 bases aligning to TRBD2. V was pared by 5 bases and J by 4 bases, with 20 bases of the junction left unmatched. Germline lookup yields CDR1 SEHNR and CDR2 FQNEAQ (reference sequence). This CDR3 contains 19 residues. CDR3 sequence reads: CASSRAARDGGLLYNEQFF. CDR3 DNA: TGTGCCAGCAGCCGGGCCGCCCGGGACGGGGGGTTATTGTACAATGAGCAGTTCTTC.

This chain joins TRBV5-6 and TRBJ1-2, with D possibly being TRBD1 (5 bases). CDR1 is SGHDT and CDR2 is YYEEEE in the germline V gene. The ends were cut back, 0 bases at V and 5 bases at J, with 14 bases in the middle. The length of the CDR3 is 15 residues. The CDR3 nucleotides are TGTGCCAGCAGCTTGGCCCAGGGAGGAGGATATGGCTACACCTTC. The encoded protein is CASSLAQGGGYGYTF.

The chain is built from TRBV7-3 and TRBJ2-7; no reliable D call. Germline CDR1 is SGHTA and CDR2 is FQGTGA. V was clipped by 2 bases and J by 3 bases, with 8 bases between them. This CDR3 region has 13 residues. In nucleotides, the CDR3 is TGTGCCAGCAGCTTAGGGCAGGACTACGAGCAGTACTTC. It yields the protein CASSLGQDYEQYF.

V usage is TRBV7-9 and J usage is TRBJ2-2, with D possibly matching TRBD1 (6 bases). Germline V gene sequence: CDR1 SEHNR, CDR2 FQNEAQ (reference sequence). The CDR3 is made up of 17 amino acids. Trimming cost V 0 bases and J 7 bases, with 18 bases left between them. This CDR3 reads CASSLAPTGEGVGELFF. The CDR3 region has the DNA TGTGCCAGCAGCTTAGCGCCGACAGGAGAGGGGGTCGGGGAGCTGTTTTTT.

The CDR3 loop reads CASSLQAGSYEQYF. CDR3 nucleotides: TGTGCCAGCAGCTTACAGGCCGGTAGCTACGAGCAGTACTTC. The rearrangement links TRBV11-2 to TRBJ2-7; D remains ambiguous. The CDR3 sequence is 14 residues long. V was clipped by 2 bases and J by 3 bases, with 11 bases between them. The germline V gene has CDR1 SGHAT and CDR2 FQNNGV.

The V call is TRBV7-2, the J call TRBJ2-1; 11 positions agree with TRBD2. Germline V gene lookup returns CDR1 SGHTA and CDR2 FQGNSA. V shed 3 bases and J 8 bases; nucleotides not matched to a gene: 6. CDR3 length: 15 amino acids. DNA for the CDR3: TGTGCCAGCAGCTTCACTAGCGGGAGTGGGCATGAGCAGTTCTTC. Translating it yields CASSFTSGSGHEQFF.

The DNA for the CDR3 is TGTGCCAGCAGTTTATTAGACAGCGAAGCCGAAGCTTTCTTT. Its protein product is CASSLLDSEAEAFF. The genes are TRBV28 and TRBJ1-1, with D tentatively TRBD1 (5 bases). Trimming left V 1 base short and J 8 bases short, with 14 bases between. There are 14 residues in the CDR3. Germline values: CDR1 MDHEN, CDR2 SYDVKM.

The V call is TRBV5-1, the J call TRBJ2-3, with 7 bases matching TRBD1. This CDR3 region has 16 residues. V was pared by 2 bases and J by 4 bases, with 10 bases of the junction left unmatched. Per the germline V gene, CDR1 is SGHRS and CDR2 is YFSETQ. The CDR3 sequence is CASSFLDRVVADTQYF. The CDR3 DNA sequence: TGCGCCAGCAGCTTCCTCGACAGGGTCGTCGCAGATACGCAGTATTTT.

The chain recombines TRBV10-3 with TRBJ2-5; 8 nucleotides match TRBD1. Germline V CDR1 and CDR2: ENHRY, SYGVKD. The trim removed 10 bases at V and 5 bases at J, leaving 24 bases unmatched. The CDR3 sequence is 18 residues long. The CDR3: CATEDRGRGREKRETQYF. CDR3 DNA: TGTGCCACCGAAGACAGGGGACGGGGTCGGGAGAAGCGGGAGACCCAGTACTTC.

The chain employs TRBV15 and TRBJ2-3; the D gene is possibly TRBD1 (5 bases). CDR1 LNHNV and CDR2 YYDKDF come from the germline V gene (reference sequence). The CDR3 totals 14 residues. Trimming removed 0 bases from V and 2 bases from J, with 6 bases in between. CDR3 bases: TGTGCCACCAGCAGAGAAGGGGCCACAGATACGCAGTATTTT. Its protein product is CATSREGATDTQYF.

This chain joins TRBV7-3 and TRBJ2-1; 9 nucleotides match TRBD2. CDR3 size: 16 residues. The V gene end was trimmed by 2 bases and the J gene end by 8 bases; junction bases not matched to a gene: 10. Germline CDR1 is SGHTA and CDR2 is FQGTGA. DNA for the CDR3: TGTGCCAGCAGCTTATGGGCCAGCGGGAGGATCGATGAGCAGTTCTTC. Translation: CASSLWASGRIDEQFF.

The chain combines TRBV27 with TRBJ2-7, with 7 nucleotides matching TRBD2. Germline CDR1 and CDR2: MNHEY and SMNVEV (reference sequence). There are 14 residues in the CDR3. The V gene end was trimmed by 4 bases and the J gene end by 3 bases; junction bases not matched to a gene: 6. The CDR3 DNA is TGTGCCAGCAGTTCCTACGGGAGGTACTACGAGCAGTACTTC. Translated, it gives CASSSYGRYYEQYF.

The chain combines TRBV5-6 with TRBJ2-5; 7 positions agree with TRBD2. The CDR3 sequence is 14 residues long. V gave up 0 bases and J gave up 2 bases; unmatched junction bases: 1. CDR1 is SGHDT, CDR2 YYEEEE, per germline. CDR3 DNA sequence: TGTGCCAGCAGCTTGGGGGGACTACAAGAGACCCAGTACTTC. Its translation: CASSLGGLQETQYF.

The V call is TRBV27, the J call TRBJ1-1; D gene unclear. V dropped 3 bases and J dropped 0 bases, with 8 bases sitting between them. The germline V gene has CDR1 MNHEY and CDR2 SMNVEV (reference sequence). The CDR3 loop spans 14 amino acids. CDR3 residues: CASSLPGLNTEAFF. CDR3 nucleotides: TGTGCCAGCAGTTTGCCAGGTTTGAACACTGAAGCTTTCTTT.

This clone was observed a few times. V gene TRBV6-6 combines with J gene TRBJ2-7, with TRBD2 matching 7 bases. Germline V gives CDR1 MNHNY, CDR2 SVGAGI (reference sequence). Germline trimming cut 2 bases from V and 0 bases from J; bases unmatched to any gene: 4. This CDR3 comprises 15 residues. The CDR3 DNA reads TGTGCCAGCAGTTACCACCGGGACTACTCCTACGAGCAGTACTTC. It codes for CASSYHRDYSYEQYF.

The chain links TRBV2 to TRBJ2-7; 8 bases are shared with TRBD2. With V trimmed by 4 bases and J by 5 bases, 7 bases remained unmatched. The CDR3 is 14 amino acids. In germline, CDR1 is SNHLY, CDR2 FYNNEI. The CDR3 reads CASSVSSGSDEQYF. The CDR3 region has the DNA TGTGCCAGCAGTGTTTCGAGCGGGAGCGACGAGCAGTACTTC.

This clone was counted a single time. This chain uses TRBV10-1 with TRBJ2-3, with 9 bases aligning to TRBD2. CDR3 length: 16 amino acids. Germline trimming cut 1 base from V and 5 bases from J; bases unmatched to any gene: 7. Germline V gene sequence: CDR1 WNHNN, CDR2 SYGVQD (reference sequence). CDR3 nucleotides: TGCGCCAGCAGTGAGTTTGCGGGAGGGCCAGGAGATACGCAGTATTTT. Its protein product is CASSEFAGGPGDTQYF.

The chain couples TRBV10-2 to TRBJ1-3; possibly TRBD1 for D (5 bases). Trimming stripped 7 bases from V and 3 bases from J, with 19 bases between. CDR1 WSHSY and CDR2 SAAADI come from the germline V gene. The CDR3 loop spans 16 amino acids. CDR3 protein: CASNSGRGRSGNTIYF. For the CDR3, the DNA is TGCGCCAGCAACTCGGGACGCGGGAGGAGTGGAAACACCATATATTTT.

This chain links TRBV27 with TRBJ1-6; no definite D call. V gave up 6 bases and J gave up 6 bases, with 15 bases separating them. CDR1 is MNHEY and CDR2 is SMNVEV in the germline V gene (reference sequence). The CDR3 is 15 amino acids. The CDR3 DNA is TGTGCCAGCAGAATTCGGGTTCCGAGTAATTCACCCCTCCACTTT. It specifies CASRIRVPSNSPLHF.